Reported below is one TCR beta chain. The data originate from a study of blood T cell repertoires in COVID-19. Study-level background: The origin of the acute and convalescent COVID-19 samples was the United States, Italy and Spain.

Trimming took off 6 bases at V and 5 bases at J, with 16 bases between the two ends. The CDR3 runs to 15 residues. Germline assignment: CDR1 MNHEY and CDR2 SVGAGI. Per the original methods: Reference gene primers were amplified, and this amplification served to estimate nucleated cell counts. Only in-frame clones appear in the TCRdb table, and some are missing; sequencing was by immunoSEQ multiplex PCR. D and trimming come from the DNA, and the V and J calls and clone size come from that table. Here the sample spans about 260,000 clones, about nine tenths being singletons. This TCR came from a woman aged 25 to 45 with COVID-19, enrolled during active disease. Sequenced input: peripheral blood. The chain recombines TRBV6-5 with TRBJ1-4, with D possibly TRBD1 on 6 matching bases. The CDR3 DNA reads as TGTGCCAGCAGACACCAGGGGACGGCCAATGAAAAACTGTTTTTT. Protein: CASRHQGTANEKLFF.